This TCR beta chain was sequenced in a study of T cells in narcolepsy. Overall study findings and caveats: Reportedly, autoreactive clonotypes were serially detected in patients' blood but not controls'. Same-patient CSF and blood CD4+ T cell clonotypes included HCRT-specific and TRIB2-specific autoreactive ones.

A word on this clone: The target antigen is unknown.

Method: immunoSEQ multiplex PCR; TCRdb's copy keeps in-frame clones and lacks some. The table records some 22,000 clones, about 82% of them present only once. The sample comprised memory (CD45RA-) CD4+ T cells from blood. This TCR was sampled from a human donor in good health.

CDR3 protein: CASTSGRAVYEQYF. The CDR3 coding sequence is TGTGCCAGCACGAGCGGGAGGGCAGTTTACGAGCAGTACTTC. V is TRBV28 and J is TRBJ2-7, with TRBD2 identical over 10 bases. Per the germline V gene, CDR1 is MDHEN and CDR2 is SYDVKM. The CDR3 has 14 residues. V shed 7 bases, J shed 4 bases, and the junction held 7 bases outside the gene matches.